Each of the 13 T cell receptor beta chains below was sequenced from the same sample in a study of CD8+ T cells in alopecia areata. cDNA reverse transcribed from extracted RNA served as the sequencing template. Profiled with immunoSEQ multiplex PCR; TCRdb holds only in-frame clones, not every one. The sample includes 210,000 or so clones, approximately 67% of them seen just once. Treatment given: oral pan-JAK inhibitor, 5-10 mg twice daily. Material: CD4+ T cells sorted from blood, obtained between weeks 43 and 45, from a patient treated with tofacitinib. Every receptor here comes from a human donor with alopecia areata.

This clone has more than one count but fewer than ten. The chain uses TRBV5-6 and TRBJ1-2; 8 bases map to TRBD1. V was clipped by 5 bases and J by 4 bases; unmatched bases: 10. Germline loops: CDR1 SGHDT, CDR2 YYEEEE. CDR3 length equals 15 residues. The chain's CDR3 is CASRYVQGASYGYTF. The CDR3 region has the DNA TGTGCCAGCAGATATGTCCAGGGGGCGAGCTATGGCTACACCTTC.

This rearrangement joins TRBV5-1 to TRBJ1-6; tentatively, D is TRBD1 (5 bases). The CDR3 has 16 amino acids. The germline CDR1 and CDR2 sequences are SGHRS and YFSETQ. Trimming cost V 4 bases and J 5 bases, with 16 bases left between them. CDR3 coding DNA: TGCGCCAGCAGCGCGGGACTCACGGGCAATAATTCACCCCTCCACTTT. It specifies CASSAGLTGNNSPLHF.

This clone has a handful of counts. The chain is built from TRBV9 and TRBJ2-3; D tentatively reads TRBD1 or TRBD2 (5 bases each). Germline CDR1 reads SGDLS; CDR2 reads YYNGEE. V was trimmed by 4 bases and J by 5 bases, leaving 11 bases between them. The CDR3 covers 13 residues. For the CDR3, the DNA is TGTGCCAGCAGCCCTGGGACCGAAGATACGCAGTATTTT. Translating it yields CASSPGTEDTQYF.

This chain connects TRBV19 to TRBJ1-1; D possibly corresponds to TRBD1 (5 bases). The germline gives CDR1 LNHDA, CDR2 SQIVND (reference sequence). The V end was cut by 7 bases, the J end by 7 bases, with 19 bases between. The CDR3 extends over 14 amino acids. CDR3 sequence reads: CASTRGSDSGEAFF. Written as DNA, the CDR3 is TGTGCCAGTACAAGGGGCTCTGATTCAGGTGAAGCTTTCTTT.

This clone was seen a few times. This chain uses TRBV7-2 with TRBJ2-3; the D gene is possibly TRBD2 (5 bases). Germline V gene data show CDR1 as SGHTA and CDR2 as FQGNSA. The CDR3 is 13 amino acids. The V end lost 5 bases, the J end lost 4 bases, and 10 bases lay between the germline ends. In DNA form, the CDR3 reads TGTGCCAGCAGCCCGGAGGTGGCAGATACGCAGTATTTT. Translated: CASSPEVADTQYF.

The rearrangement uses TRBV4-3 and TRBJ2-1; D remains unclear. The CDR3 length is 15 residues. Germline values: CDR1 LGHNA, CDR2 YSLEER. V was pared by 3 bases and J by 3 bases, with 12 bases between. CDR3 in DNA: TGCGCCAGCAGCCACCGCGGATCCGACTACAATGAGCAGTTCTTC. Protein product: CASSHRGSDYNEQFF.

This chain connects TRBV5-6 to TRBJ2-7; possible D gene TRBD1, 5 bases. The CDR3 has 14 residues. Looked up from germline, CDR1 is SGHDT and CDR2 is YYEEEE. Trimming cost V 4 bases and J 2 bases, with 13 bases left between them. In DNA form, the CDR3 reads TGTGCCAGCAGCGGTCAGGGTTTCCCCTACGAGCAGTACTTC. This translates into CASSGQGFPYEQYF.

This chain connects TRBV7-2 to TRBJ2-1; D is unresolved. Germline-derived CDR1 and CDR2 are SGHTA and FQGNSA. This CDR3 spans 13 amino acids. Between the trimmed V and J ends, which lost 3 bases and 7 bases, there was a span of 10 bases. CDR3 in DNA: TGTGCCAGCAGCTTGCAGTTGGTTAATGAGCAGTTCTTC. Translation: CASSLQLVNEQFF.

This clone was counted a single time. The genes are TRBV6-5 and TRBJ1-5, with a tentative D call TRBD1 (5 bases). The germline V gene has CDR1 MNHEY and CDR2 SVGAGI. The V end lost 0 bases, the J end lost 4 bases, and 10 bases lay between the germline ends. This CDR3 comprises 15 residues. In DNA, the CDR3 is TGTGCCAGCAGTTACTCCGGGGGTGGGAATCAGCCCCAGCATTTT. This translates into CASSYSGGGNQPQHF.

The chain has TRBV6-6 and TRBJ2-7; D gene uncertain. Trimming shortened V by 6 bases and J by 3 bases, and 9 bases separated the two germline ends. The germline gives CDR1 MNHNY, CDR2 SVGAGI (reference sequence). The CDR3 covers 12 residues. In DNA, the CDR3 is TGTGCCAGCAGCTCAGTGGGCTACGAGCAGTACTTC. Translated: CASSSVGYEQYF.

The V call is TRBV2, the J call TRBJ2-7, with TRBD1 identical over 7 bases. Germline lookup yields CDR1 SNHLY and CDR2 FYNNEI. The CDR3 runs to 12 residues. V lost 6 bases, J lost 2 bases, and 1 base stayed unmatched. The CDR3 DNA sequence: TGTGCCAGCAGGGGACAGACCTACGAGCAGTACTTC. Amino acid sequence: CASRGQTYEQYF.

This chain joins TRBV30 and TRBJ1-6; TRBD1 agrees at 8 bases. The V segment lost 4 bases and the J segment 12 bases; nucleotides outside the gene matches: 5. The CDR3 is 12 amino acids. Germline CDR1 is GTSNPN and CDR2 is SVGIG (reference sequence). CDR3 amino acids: CAWKQGGEPLHF. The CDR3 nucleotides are TGTGCCTGGAAACAGGGGGGCGAACCCCTCCACTTT.

CDR3 sequence (DNA): TGCACCAGCAGGTTACCGGGACAGGGAAGCACTGAAGCTTTCTTT. Translation: CTSRLPGQGSTEAFF. The rearrangement links TRBV1 to TRBJ1-1; the D segment call TRBD1 is taken from the table without a DNA check. TRBV1 is a known pseudogene. The CDR3 is 15 amino acids.